Listed below are T cell receptor beta chains from one sample, sequenced in a study of OX40 agonist ivuxolimab in advanced cancers. The protocol was immunoSEQ multiplex PCR, while the TCRdb copy is restricted to in-frame clones and leaves out a portion. Among roughly 82,000 clones listed, 70% to 90% were seen once. The material was CD4+ or CD8+ T cells sorted from blood, obtained in a trial of the OX40 agonist ivuxolimab. These receptors came from an adult with an advanced solid tumor such as melanoma, head and neck, liver or kidney cancer. Both conserved end residues are part of each CDR3. Fields, in order: clone size, D gene, V gene, J gene, CDR3 protein, CDR3 DNA. A D gene is named only where the DNA matches it firmly. Clone size, where shown, is once, few, many, or a class for clones that have expanded.

abundance: .
d_gene: .
v_gene: TRBV18
j_gene: TRBJ1-2
CDR3aa: CASSPGSRRNSYTF
CDR3nt: TGTGCCAGCTCACCTGGATCCCGTCGGAATAGCTACACCTTC

abundance: .
d_gene: .
v_gene: TRBV7-9
j_gene: TRBJ1-5
CDR3aa: CASSLGQNQPQHF
CDR3nt: TGTGCCAGCAGCTTAGGACAGAATCAGCCCCAGCATTTT

abundance: .
d_gene: .
v_gene: TRBV9
j_gene: TRBJ1-4
CDR3aa: CASSVALGGRATNEKLFF
CDR3nt: TGTGCCAGCAGCGTAGCTTTAGGTGGACGTGCAACTAATGAAAAACTGTTTTTT

abundance: .
d_gene: .
v_gene: TRBV5-1
j_gene: TRBJ1-4
CDR3aa: CASSFTTVGEGEKLFF
CDR3nt: TGCGCCAGCAGCTTTACGACAGTTGGGGAAGGTGAAAAACTGTTTTTT

abundance: .
d_gene: .
v_gene: TRBV20-1
j_gene: TRBJ1-1
CDR3aa: CSAHSPGGAFF
CDR3nt: TGCAGTGCCCATTCCCCCGGTGGAGCTTTCTTT

abundance: .
d_gene: TRBD1
v_gene: TRBV2
j_gene: TRBJ2-6
CDR3aa: CASSLPGQGTGANVLTF
CDR3nt: TGTGCCAGCAGTCTACCGGGACAGGGGACTGGGGCCAACGTCCTGACTTTC

abundance: .
d_gene: TRBD2
v_gene: TRBV19
j_gene: TRBJ2-1
CDR3aa: CASSRLAGVEYNEQFF
CDR3nt: TGTGCCAGTAGTCGCCTAGCGGGGGTCGAGTACAATGAGCAGTTCTTC

abundance: few
d_gene: .
v_gene: TRBV5-6
j_gene: TRBJ1-6
CDR3aa: CASSGTDGSNSPLHF
CDR3nt: TGTGCCAGCAGCGGGACGGACGGGTCTAATTCACCCCTCCACTTT

abundance: once
d_gene: .
v_gene: TRBV15
j_gene: TRBJ1-5
CDR3aa: CATSRGVSNQPQHF
CDR3nt: TGTGCCACCAGCAGGGGAGTTAGCAATCAGCCCCAGCATTTT

abundance: few
d_gene: .
v_gene: TRBV5-6
j_gene: TRBJ2-7
CDR3aa: CASTIGGEQYF
CDR3nt: TGTGCCAGCACCATAGGGGGCGAGCAGTACTTC

abundance: .
d_gene: TRBD1
v_gene: TRBV11-2
j_gene: TRBJ2-7
CDR3aa: CASSRTGTGSYEQYF
CDR3nt: TGTGCCAGCAGCCGTACCGGGACAGGGAGCTACGAGCAGTACTTC

abundance: .
d_gene: TRBD2
v_gene: TRBV6-5
j_gene: TRBJ2-5
CDR3aa: CASSLPGGETQYF
CDR3nt: TGTGCCAGCAGTCTCCCCGGGGGGGAGACCCAGTACTTC

abundance: .
d_gene: .
v_gene: TRBV4-3
j_gene: TRBJ1-3
CDR3aa: CASSQQGSGNTIYF
CDR3nt: TGCGCCAGCAGCCAACAGGGTTCAGGAAACACCATATATTTT

abundance: .
d_gene: .
v_gene: TRBV19
j_gene: TRBJ2-2
CDR3aa: CASSISWSNTGELFF
CDR3nt: TGTGCCAGTAGTATAAGTTGGTCGAACACCGGGGAGCTGTTTTTT

abundance: .
d_gene: .
v_gene: TRBV6-1
j_gene: TRBJ1-2
CDR3aa: CASSEFLNGANGYTF
CDR3nt: TGTGCCAGCAGTGAGTTTCTCAACGGGGCAAATGGCTACACCTTC

abundance: .
d_gene: .
v_gene: TRBV7-9
j_gene: TRBJ1-6
CDR3aa: CASSLGSQSSYNSPLHF
CDR3nt: TGTGCCAGCAGCTTAGGTAGCCAAAGCTCCTATAATTCACCCCTCCACTTT

abundance: .
d_gene: .
v_gene: TRBV5-1
j_gene: TRBJ2-7
CDR3aa: CASSLALSVDEQYF
CDR3nt: TGCGCCAGCAGCTTGGCCCTATCGGTGGACGAGCAGTACTTC

abundance: .
d_gene: .
v_gene: TRBV18
j_gene: TRBJ1-3
CDR3aa: CASSPSQASSGNTIYF
CDR3nt: TGTGCCAGCTCACCCTCCCAGGCTAGCTCTGGAAACACCATATATTTT

abundance: .
d_gene: .
v_gene: TRBV6-5
j_gene: TRBJ2-3
CDR3aa: CASSKTVSTDTQYF
CDR3nt: TGTGCCAGCAGTAAGACGGTTAGCACAGATACGCAGTATTTT

abundance: .
d_gene: TRBD1
v_gene: TRBV7-6
j_gene: TRBJ1-1
CDR3aa: CASSGTAEAFF
CDR3nt: TGTGCCAGCAGCGGGACAGCTGAAGCTTTCTTT

abundance: .
d_gene: TRBD1
v_gene: TRBV6-6
j_gene: TRBJ1-6
CDR3aa: CASRTGGNNSPLHF
CDR3nt: TGTGCCAGCAGAACAGGGGGCAATAATTCACCCCTCCACTTT

abundance: .
d_gene: TRBD1
v_gene: TRBV5-1
j_gene: TRBJ2-3
CDR3aa: CASSIGQGFTDTQYF
CDR3nt: TGCGCCAGCAGCATCGGACAGGGCTTCACAGATACGCAGTATTTT

abundance: .
d_gene: TRBD2
v_gene: TRBV4-1
j_gene: TRBJ2-1
CDR3aa: CASSQDGITNPGRDNEQFF
CDR3nt: TGCGCCAGCAGCCAAGATGGGATTACTAACCCGGGGAGGGACAATGAGCAGTTCTTC

abundance: .
d_gene: .
v_gene: TRBV18
j_gene: TRBJ2-7
CDR3aa: CASSPTSSYEQYF
CDR3nt: TGTGCCAGCTCACCAACGAGCTCCTACGAGCAGTACTTC

abundance: .
d_gene: .
v_gene: TRBV5-5
j_gene: TRBJ2-3
CDR3aa: CASSFRGMPDTQYF
CDR3nt: TGTGCCAGCAGCTTCAGGGGAATGCCAGATACGCAGTATTTT

abundance: .
d_gene: TRBD2
v_gene: TRBV6-6
j_gene: TRBJ2-3
CDR3aa: CASRPGGDHRTDTQYF
CDR3nt: TGTGCCAGCAGGCCCGGGGGGGATCACCGCACAGATACGCAGTATTTT

abundance: .
d_gene: .
v_gene: TRBV5-4
j_gene: TRBJ1-1
CDR3aa: CASRMPGYGDTEAFF
CDR3nt: TGTGCCAGCAGGATGCCTGGCTACGGGGACACTGAAGCTTTCTTT

abundance: .
d_gene: TRBD2
v_gene: TRBV7-2
j_gene: TRBJ2-5
CDR3aa: CASSARTSGGEKETQYF
CDR3nt: TGTGCCAGCAGCGCCCGAACTAGCGGGGGCGAAAAAGAGACCCAGTACTTC

abundance: once
d_gene: .
v_gene: TRBV30
j_gene: TRBJ2-7
CDR3aa: CAWSVGGTHYEQYF
CDR3nt: TGTGCCTGGAGTGTAGGGGGAACTCACTACGAGCAGTACTTC

abundance: .
d_gene: .
v_gene: TRBV6-6
j_gene: TRBJ2-7
CDR3aa: CASSYDSFGQYF
CDR3nt: TGTGCCAGCAGTTACGACAGCTTTGGGCAGTACTTC

abundance: .
d_gene: .
v_gene: TRBV7-9
j_gene: TRBJ1-6
CDR3aa: CASSFKTASYNSPLHF
CDR3nt: TGTGCCAGCAGCTTTAAGACAGCCTCCTATAATTCACCCCTCCACTTT

abundance: .
d_gene: .
v_gene: TRBV30
j_gene: TRBJ2-7
CDR3aa: CAWSVAYEQYF
CDR3nt: TGTGCCTGGAGTGTAGCGTACGAGCAGTACTTC

abundance: .
d_gene: .
v_gene: TRBV11-3
j_gene: TRBJ1-6
CDR3aa: CASSLESGEGYNSPLHF
CDR3nt: TGTGCCAGCAGCTTAGAGAGCGGGGAAGGCTATAATTCACCCCTCCACTTT

abundance: .
d_gene: TRBD1
v_gene: TRBV5-1
j_gene: TRBJ2-5
CDR3aa: CASSWDRETQYF
CDR3nt: TGCGCCAGCAGCTGGGACAGGGAGACCCAGTACTTC

abundance: .
d_gene: TRBD2
v_gene: TRBV12-5
j_gene: TRBJ2-3
CDR3aa: CASGPAVASGGGDTQYF
CDR3nt: TGTGCTAGTGGCCCCGCCGTCGCGAGCGGGGGCGGGGATACGCAGTATTTT

abundance: .
d_gene: .
v_gene: TRBV6-5
j_gene: TRBJ1-2
CDR3aa: CASTPVTGYGYTF
CDR3nt: TGTGCCAGCACCCCGGTGACGGGCTATGGCTACACCTTC

abundance: .
d_gene: TRBD2
v_gene: TRBV18
j_gene: TRBJ2-5
CDR3aa: CASSPGLAGTRYQETQYF
CDR3nt: TGTGCCAGCTCACCAGGACTAGCAGGCACCAGGTACCAAGAGACCCAGTACTTC

abundance: .
d_gene: .
v_gene: TRBV1
j_gene: TRBJ2-5
CDR3aa: CTSSQDFRETQYF
CDR3nt: TGCACCAGCAGCCAAGATTTCCGGGAGACCCAGTACTTC

abundance: few
d_gene: .
v_gene: TRBV4-3
j_gene: TRBJ1-6
CDR3aa: CASSQGKGDRSPLHF
CDR3nt: TGCGCCAGCAGCCAAGGGAAGGGCGACAGGTCACCCCTCCACTTT

abundance: once
d_gene: TRBD1
v_gene: TRBV5-1
j_gene: TRBJ1-1
CDR3aa: CASSLTGTANTEAFF
CDR3nt: TGCGCCAGCAGCTTGACCGGGACAGCGAACACTGAAGCTTTCTTT

abundance: once
d_gene: TRBD2
v_gene: TRBV7-2
j_gene: TRBJ2-4
CDR3aa: CASSELAGGTAKNIQYF
CDR3nt: TGTGCCAGCAGCGAACTAGCGGGGGGGACCGCCAAAAACATTCAGTACTTC

abundance: .
d_gene: .
v_gene: TRBV6-1
j_gene: TRBJ2-3
CDR3aa: CASSEASRRAQYF
CDR3nt: TGTGCCAGCAGTGAAGCTTCCCGGAGGGCGCAGTATTTT

abundance: once
d_gene: TRBD1
v_gene: TRBV5-5
j_gene: TRBJ1-5
CDR3aa: CASSFQGDHPQHF
CDR3nt: TGTGCCAGCAGCTTCCAGGGGGACCATCCCCAGCATTTT

abundance: .
d_gene: .
v_gene: TRBV18
j_gene: TRBJ1-2
CDR3aa: CASSPQGRISYGYTF
CDR3nt: TGTGCCAGCTCACCACAAGGACGGATTTCCTATGGCTACACCTTC

abundance: .
d_gene: .
v_gene: TRBV5-5
j_gene: TRBJ1-4
CDR3aa: CASSLTGPGEKLFF
CDR3nt: TGTGCCAGCAGCTTGACAGGGCCGGGTGAAAAACTGTTTTTT

abundance: few
d_gene: TRBD2
v_gene: TRBV19
j_gene: TRBJ2-3
CDR3aa: CASSQLAGGLQDTQYF
CDR3nt: TGTGCCAGTAGCCAACTAGCGGGGGGGCTTCAAGATACGCAGTATTTT

abundance: .
d_gene: TRBD1
v_gene: TRBV7-2
j_gene: TRBJ2-5
CDR3aa: CASRPGQGRSETQYF
CDR3nt: TGTGCCAGCAGACCGGGACAGGGTCGGTCGGAGACCCAGTACTTC

abundance: .
d_gene: .
v_gene: TRBV7-3
j_gene: TRBJ2-1
CDR3aa: CASSLTLSNNEQFF
CDR3nt: TGTGCCAGCAGCTTAACGTTATCAAACAATGAGCAGTTCTTC

abundance: .
d_gene: TRBD1
v_gene: TRBV11-2
j_gene: TRBJ2-5
CDR3aa: CASSPGQGETQYF
CDR3nt: TGTGCCAGCAGCCCAGGACAGGGGGAGACCCAGTACTTC

abundance: .
d_gene: .
v_gene: TRBV7-2
j_gene: TRBJ1-2
CDR3aa: CASSLAGDYGYTF
CDR3nt: TGTGCCAGCAGCTTAGCTGGGGACTATGGCTACACCTTC

abundance: .
d_gene: TRBD1
v_gene: TRBV7-3
j_gene: TRBJ1-2
CDR3aa: CASSLSRGHGYTF
CDR3nt: TGTGCCAGCAGCTTAAGCAGGGGGCATGGCTACACCTTC

abundance: few
d_gene: .
v_gene: TRBV4-3
j_gene: TRBJ2-5
CDR3aa: CASSQGSGLGETQYF
CDR3nt: TGCGCCAGCAGCCAAGGGTCTGGGTTGGGAGAGACCCAGTACTTC

abundance: .
d_gene: TRBD2
v_gene: TRBV11-2
j_gene: TRBJ2-1
CDR3aa: CASSLGFVAGGNEQFF
CDR3nt: TGTGCCAGCAGCTTAGGCTTTGTAGCGGGGGGCAATGAGCAGTTCTTC